These T cell receptor beta chains were read from a single sample in a study of CD8+ T cells in alopecia areata. The method was immunoSEQ multiplex PCR; TCRdb's version includes in-frame clones alone and lacks a portion of them. Of about 210,000 clones in the sample, 40% to 55% were seen once. The sequenced sample was CD4+ T cells sorted from blood, obtained at approximately week 36, from a patient treated with tofacitinib. These receptors all come from a human donor with alopecia areata. CDR3s include the opening cysteine and the closing phenylalanine or tryptophan. The D gene is left open where the match is weak. Clone size is not always given. Where it is, it says once, few, many or a class for expanded clones.

cdr3_nt	cdr3_aa	clone_size	d_call	v_call	j_call
TGTGCCTGGAGTACAGGAGCCAGCGTTAAAAAACTGTTTTTT	CAWSTGASVKKLFF	-	-	TRBV30	TRBJ1-4
TGCAGCGCCACGGGACTAGCGGGAGGCGGAGGGGCAACAGATACGCAGTATTTT	CSATGLAGGGGATDTQYF	-	TRBD2	TRBV29-1	TRBJ2-3
TGCAGCGTTAAACAGGGAGCAATGAACACTGAAGCTTTCTTT	CSVKQGAMNTEAFF	-	-	TRBV29-1	TRBJ1-1
TGTGCCAGCAGTCCAGGGCAAGAGACCCAGTACTTC	CASSPGQETQYF	once	-	TRBV25-1	TRBJ2-5
TGTGCCAGCAGCCAAGGGGCAGGGTTTGAGCGCGGCTACACCTTC	CASSQGAGFERGYTF	-	-	TRBV4-2	TRBJ1-2
TGTGCCAGCAGTCAAGGGCCTGGAGGACAGCCCCAGCATTTT	CASSQGPGGQPQHF	-	-	TRBV7-8	TRBJ1-5
TGTGCCTGGGCGACGGGCCTCCCTGGCGAGCAGTACTTC	CAWATGLPGEQYF	-	-	TRBV30	TRBJ2-7
TGTGCCATCAGTACAGGACACTCTGGAAACACCATATATTTT	CAISTGHSGNTIYF	-	-	TRBV10-3	TRBJ1-3
TGCAGCGTCGCGGACAGAAATCAGCCCCAGCATTTT	CSVADRNQPQHF	few	-	TRBV29-1	TRBJ1-5
TGTGCCAGCTCACCGAATGACGGGGGCAGAGGCATTCAGTACTTC	CASSPNDGGRGIQYF	-	-	TRBV18	TRBJ2-4
TGCGCCAGCAGCCTAGGAGGTGGGGCCAACGTCCTGACTTTC	CASSLGGGANVLTF	-	-	TRBV4-3	TRBJ2-6
TGTGCCATCAGGATGGTGGGGGGTTCTAACTATGGCTACACCTTC	CAIRMVGGSNYGYTF	-	-	TRBV10-3	TRBJ1-2
TGTGCCAGTACGGGACTAGCATCGGATACGCAGTATTTT	CASTGLASDTQYF	few	TRBD2	TRBV2	TRBJ2-3
TGTGCCAGCAGCGCCACTAGCGGGACCTACAATGAGCAGTTCTTC	CASSATSGTYNEQFF	-	TRBD2	TRBV2	TRBJ2-1
TGTGCCAGCAGTGATCTCGGGGGATCCACAGATACGCAGTATTTT	CASSDLGGSTDTQYF	-	-	TRBV2	TRBJ2-3
TGCGCCAGCACCTCGACCGGGACAGGGATCGGTGGGGCCAACGTCCTGACTTTC	CASTSTGTGIGGANVLTF	few	TRBD1	TRBV5-1	TRBJ2-6
TGTGCCAGCAGTGAAGCGCGGAGTGTCTCCTACAATGAGCAGTTCTTC	CASSEARSVSYNEQFF	-	-	TRBV2	TRBJ2-1
TGTGCCAGCAGCCAACAAACAGATACGCAGTATTTT	CASSQQTDTQYF	-	-	TRBV14	TRBJ2-3
TGCGCCAGCAGCCCTCGAGGAATCAATGAGCAGTTCTTC	CASSPRGINEQFF	few	-	TRBV4-1	TRBJ2-1
TGCGCCACTCCCCTCCCGGGGCCCGTCGAGCAGTACTTC	CATPLPGPVEQYF	few	-	TRBV5-1	TRBJ2-7
TGTGCCAGCAGCCCCCAGACAGGGGCGGTGTACTTC	CASSPQTGAVYF	-	TRBD1	TRBV7-2	TRBJ2-7
TGTGCCAGCAGTTTATCACCTCGACAGAGCTATGGCTACACCTTC	CASSLSPRQSYGYTF	few	-	TRBV27	TRBJ1-2
TGTGCCAGCAGCCCAGGGGCCACAGATACGCAGTATTTT	CASSPGATDTQYF	-	-	TRBV7-2	TRBJ2-3
TGTGCCACGAACACCGGGACAGGGGTTAAGGAGACCCAGTACTTC	CATNTGTGVKETQYF	-	TRBD1	TRBV6-5	TRBJ2-5
TGCGCCAGCAGCCTAAGGGAGGAGGCCTACAATGAGCAGTTCTTC	CASSLREEAYNEQFF	once	-	TRBV5-1	TRBJ2-1
TGTGCCAGCAGCTTAGGGACAGGGAACAATGAGCAGTTCTTC	CASSLGTGNNEQFF	many	TRBD1	TRBV7-9	TRBJ2-1
TGTGCCTGGAGTGTTGGGGACAGCTATCAGCCCCAGCATTTT	CAWSVGDSYQPQHF	few	TRBD1	TRBV30	TRBJ1-5
TGTGCCAGCAGCTTCGACAGGGGGGGCACAGATACGCAGTATTTT	CASSFDRGGTDTQYF	few	TRBD1	TRBV7-3	TRBJ2-3
TGTGCCAGTAGTATTCGGGACAGGCCTAATGAAAAACTGTTTTTT	CASSIRDRPNEKLFF	few	TRBD1	TRBV19	TRBJ1-4
TGTGCCAGCAGCTCCGGGGGTATTTTTGAAAAACTGTTTTTT	CASSSGGIFEKLFF	-	-	TRBV7-9	TRBJ1-4
TGCGCCAGCAGTTACCCACGGGAGACCCAGTACTTC	CASSYPRETQYF	few	-	TRBV5-1	TRBJ2-5
TGCAGCGTTGGCGTGTTTCCTATTCAGTACTTC	CSVGVFPIQYF	few	-	TRBV29-1	TRBJ2-4